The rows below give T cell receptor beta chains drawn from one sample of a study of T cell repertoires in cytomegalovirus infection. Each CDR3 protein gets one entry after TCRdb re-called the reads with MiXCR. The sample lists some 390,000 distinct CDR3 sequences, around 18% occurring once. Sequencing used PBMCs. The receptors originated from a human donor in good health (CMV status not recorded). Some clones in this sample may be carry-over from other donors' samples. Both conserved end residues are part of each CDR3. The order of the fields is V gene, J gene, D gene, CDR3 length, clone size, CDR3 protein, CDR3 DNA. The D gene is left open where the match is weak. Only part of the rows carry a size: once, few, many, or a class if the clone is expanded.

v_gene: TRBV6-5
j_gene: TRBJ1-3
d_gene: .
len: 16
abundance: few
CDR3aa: CASSYLPGPTGNTIYF
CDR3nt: TGTGCCAGCAGTTACTTACCGGGGCCCACTGGAAACACCATATATTTT

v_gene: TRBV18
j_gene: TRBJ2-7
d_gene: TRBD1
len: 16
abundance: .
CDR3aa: CASSRTGTATSYEQYF
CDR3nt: TGTGCCAGCTCACGAACCGGGACAGCGACCTCCTACGAGCAGTACTTC

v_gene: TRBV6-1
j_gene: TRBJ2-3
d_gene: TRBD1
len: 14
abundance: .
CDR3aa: CASSRQGSTDTQYF
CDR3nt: TGTGCCAGCAGTCGACAGGGAAGCACAGATACGCAGTATTTT

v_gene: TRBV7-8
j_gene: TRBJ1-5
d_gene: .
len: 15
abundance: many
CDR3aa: CASSLVAGSGWPQHF
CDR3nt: TGTGCCAGCAGCTTAGTTGCTGGGAGCGGATGGCCCCAGCATTTT

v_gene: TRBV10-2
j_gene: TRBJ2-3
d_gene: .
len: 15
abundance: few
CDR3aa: CASGSGGPSTDTQYF
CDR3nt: TGCGCCAGTGGCTCGGGCGGCCCTAGCACAGATACGCAGTATTTT

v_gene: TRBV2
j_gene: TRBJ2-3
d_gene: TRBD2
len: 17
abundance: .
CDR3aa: CASSSGTSGETTDTQYF
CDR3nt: TGTGCCAGCAGTTCTGGGACTAGCGGGGAAACGACAGATACGCAGTATTTT

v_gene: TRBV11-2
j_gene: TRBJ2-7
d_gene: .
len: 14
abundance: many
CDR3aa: CASGWTEVHYEQYF
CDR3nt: TGTGCCAGCGGGTGGACAGAAGTTCACTACGAGCAGTACTTC

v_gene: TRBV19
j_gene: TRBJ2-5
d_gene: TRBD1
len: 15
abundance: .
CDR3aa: CASSGYRGSEETQYF
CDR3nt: TGTGCCAGTAGTGGATACAGGGGATCCGAGGAGACCCAGTACTTC

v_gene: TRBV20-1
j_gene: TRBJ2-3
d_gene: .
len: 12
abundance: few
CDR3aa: CSARETADTQYF
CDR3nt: TGCAGTGCTAGAGAGACCGCAGATACGCAGTATTTT

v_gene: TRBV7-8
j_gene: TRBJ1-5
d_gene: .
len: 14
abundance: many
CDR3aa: CASSSSSQIQPQHF
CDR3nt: TGTGCCAGCAGCTCCTCCTCCCAAATTCAGCCCCAGCATTTT

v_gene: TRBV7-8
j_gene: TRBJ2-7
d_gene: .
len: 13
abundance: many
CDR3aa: CASSLPSSYEQYF
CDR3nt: TGTGCCAGCAGCTTACCAAGCTCCTACGAGCAGTACTTC

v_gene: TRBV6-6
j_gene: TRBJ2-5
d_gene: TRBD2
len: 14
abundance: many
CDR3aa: CASHRLTSGETQYF
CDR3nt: TGTGCCAGCCACCGACTGACTAGCGGAGAGACCCAGTACTTC

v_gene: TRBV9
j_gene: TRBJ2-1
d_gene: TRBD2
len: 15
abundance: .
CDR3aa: CASSAVGGSYNEQFF
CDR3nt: TGTGCCAGCAGCGCAGTGGGAGGGAGCTACAATGAGCAGTTCTTC

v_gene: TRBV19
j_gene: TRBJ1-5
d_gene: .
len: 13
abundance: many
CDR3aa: CASNRGSNQPQHF
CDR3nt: TGTGCCAGTAATCGTGGCTCCAATCAGCCCCAGCATTTT

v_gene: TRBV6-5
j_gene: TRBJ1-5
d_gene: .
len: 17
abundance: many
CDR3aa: CASSKIRDTVSNQPQHF
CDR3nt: TGTGCCAGCAGTAAGATAAGGGACACGGTTAGCAATCAGCCCCAGCATTTT

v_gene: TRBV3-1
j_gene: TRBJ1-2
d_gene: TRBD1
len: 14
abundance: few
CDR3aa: CASSQEYRGYGYTF
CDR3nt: TGTGCCAGCAGCCAGGAGTACAGGGGATATGGCTACACCTTC

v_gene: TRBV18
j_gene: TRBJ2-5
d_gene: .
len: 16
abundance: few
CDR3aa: CASSPPGAGVQETQYF
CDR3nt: TGTGCCAGCTCACCACCTGGGGCAGGCGTCCAAGAGACCCAGTACTTC

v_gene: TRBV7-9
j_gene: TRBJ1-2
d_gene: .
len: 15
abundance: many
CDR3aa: CASSLEALNDYGYTF
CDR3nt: TGTGCCAGCAGCTTAGAAGCCCTAAATGACTATGGCTACACCTTC

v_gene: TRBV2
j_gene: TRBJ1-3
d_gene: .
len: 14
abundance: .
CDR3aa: CASSEGFSGNTIYF
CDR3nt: TGTGCCAGCAGTGAAGGGTTTTCTGGAAACACCATATATTTT

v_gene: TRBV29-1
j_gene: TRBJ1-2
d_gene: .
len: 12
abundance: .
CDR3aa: CSVDNSHYGYTF
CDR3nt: TGCAGCGTTGATAACTCCCACTATGGCTACACCTTC

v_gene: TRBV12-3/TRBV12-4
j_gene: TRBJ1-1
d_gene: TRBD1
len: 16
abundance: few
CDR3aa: CASSPGTRGLNTEAFF
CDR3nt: TGTGCCAGCAGCCCCGGGACGAGGGGGCTGAACACTGAAGCTTTCTTT

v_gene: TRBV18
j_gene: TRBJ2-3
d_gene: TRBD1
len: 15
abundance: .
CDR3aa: CASSVTTGTTDTQYF
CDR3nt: TGTGCCAGCTCAGTTACGACAGGGACAACAGATACGCAGTATTTT

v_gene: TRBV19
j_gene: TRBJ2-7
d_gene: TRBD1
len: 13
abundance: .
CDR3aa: CASSEGTGDEQYF
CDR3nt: TGTGCCAGTAGTGAGGGGACAGGGGACGAGCAGTACTTC